The 14 T cell receptor beta chains presented below share a single source sample, sequenced in a study of shared clonotypes between healthy human individuals. Clones were sequenced by immunoSEQ multiplex PCR, and TCRdb holds only the in-frame ones, with some missing. The repertoire holds 650,000 to 700,000 clones, with 80% to 95% as singletons. Material for sequencing was memory CD8+ T cells from PBMCs. The sample's subset: CD45RO+ cells pooled with CCR7-negative TemRA cells. The receptors come from a man aged 18 to 29 in good health. Some clones in this sample may be carry-over from other donors' samples.

Details on this clone: The CDR3 carries no conserved terminal phenylalanine or tryptophan, so it likely arises from a read error. V and J are TRBV27 and TRBJ1-1, with no clear D. From germline, CDR1 is MNHEY and CDR2 SMNVEV (reference sequence). The CDR3 runs 15 residues. Trimming removed 4 bases from V and 1 base from J, with 13 bases in between. The CDR3 loop is CASSWVAGGNTEAFL. The CDR3 bases are TGTGCCAGCAGTTGGGTCGCGGGAGGGAACACTGAAGCTTTCCTT.

This rearrangement joins TRBV7-9 to TRBJ1-2; perhaps TRBD1 as D (6 bases). The CDR3 is 14 residues long. In germline, CDR1 is SEHNR, CDR2 FQNEAQ (reference sequence). V was clipped by 4 bases and J by 2 bases, with 11 bases between them. The CDR3 sequence: CASSYPGGNYGYTF. The CDR3 DNA is TGTGCCAGCAGCTATCCCGGGGGCAACTATGGCTACACCTTC.

V and J are TRBV5-4 and TRBJ2-5, with a weak D call TRBD1 (6 bases). Looked up from germline, CDR1 is SGHNT and CDR2 is YYREEE (reference sequence). V was pared by 5 bases and J by 0 bases, with 11 bases between. This CDR3 has 14 amino acids. DNA for the CDR3: TGTGCCAGCAGTCAGGACAGCAACCAAGAGACCCAGTACTTC. This codes for CASSQDSNQETQYF.

A single count supports this clone. The V and J genes are TRBV9 and TRBJ2-7; 9 bases line up with TRBD1. CDR3 size: 15 residues. Unmatched junction bases numbered 1, after V lost 0 bases and J lost 0 bases. Germline CDR1 reads SGDLS; CDR2 reads YYNGEE. DNA of the CDR3: TGTGCCAGCAGCGTAGGGGACAGGGTCTCCTACGAGCAGTACTTC. This translates into CASSVGDRVSYEQYF.

The rearrangement links TRBV1 to TRBJ2-1; the D segment call TRBD2 is taken from the table without a DNA check. TRBV1 is reported as a pseudogene. This CDR3 spans 16 amino acids. CDR3 DNA sequence: TGCACCAGCAGCCAAGATCAAGGACTAGCTGAGAATGAGCAGTTCTTC. Translation gives CTSSQDQGLAENEQFF.

The chain is built from TRBV11-2 and TRBJ2-5, with a tentative D call TRBD1 (6 bases). Per germline, CDR1 SGHAT and CDR2 FQNNGV. This CDR3 comprises 16 residues. Trimming removed 1 base from V and 4 bases from J, with 16 bases in between. CDR3: CASSLGQALEGETQYF. The CDR3 DNA reads as TGTGCCAGCAGCTTAGGACAGGCCCTTGAGGGAGAGACCCAGTACTTC.

V and J are TRBV4-1 and TRBJ2-5, with 9 bases that match TRBD2. The trim removed 6 bases at V and 2 bases at J, leaving 7 bases unmatched. The CDR3 has 15 residues. Germline V gives CDR1 MGHRA, CDR2 YSYEKL. The CDR3 protein is CASSRIAGVQETQYF. CDR3 DNA: TGCGCCAGCAGTCGTATAGCGGGAGTACAAGAGACCCAGTACTTC.

V gene TRBV30 combines with J gene TRBJ2-3; 9 nucleotides agree with TRBD2. The CDR3 extends over 15 amino acids. V lost 2 bases and J lost 3; bases outside the gene matches: 6. Germline V gene lookup returns CDR1 GTSNPN and CDR2 SVGIG (reference sequence). CDR3 sequence: CAWSIAGVGTDTQYF. CDR3 coding DNA: TGTGCCTGGAGTATAGCGGGAGTGGGTACAGATACGCAGTATTTT. The whole variable domain, filled in from reference TRBV30 and TRBJ2-3, reads SQTIHQWPATLVQPVGSPLSLECTVEGTSNPNLYWYRQAAGRGLQLLFYSVGIGQISSEVPQNLSASRPQDRQFILSSKKLLLSDSGFYLCAWSIAGVGTDTQYFGPGTRLTVL.

The J gene is TRBJ2-4, the V gene TRBV7-9, with a weak D call TRBD1 (6 bases). The CDR3 runs 15 residues. CDR1 and CDR2 from the germline V gene are SEHNR and FQNEAQ (reference sequence). Trimming removed 1 base from V and 6 bases from J, with 13 bases in between. CDR3: CASSLVGGMGNIQYF. CDR3 DNA: TGTGCCAGCAGCTTAGTAGGGGGTATGGGAAACATTCAGTACTTC.

This clone was found once. This chain uses TRBV7-9 with TRBJ2-5; 8 bases fit TRBD1. Looked up from germline, CDR1 is SEHNR and CDR2 is FQNEAQ (reference sequence). Trimming cost V 5 bases and J 5 bases; bases outside gene matches: 7. This CDR3 is 14 amino acids long. The CDR3 sequence: CASSQTGGGETQYF. The CDR3 nucleotides read TGTGCCAGCAGCCAAACAGGGGGTGGTGAGACCCAGTACTTC.

This chain connects TRBV4-1 to TRBJ2-3; 7 nucleotides agree with TRBD1. V shed 3 bases and J 4 bases; nucleotides not matched to a gene: 7. Germline lookup yields CDR1 MGHRA and CDR2 YSYEKL. The CDR3 is made up of 15 amino acids. The CDR3: CASSHRGPGADTQYF. In nucleotides, the CDR3 is TGCGCCAGCAGCCATAGGGGGCCTGGAGCAGATACGCAGTATTTT.

This chain connects TRBV5-8 to TRBJ1-3; perhaps TRBD1 as D (6 bases). Germline assignment: CDR1 SGHTS and CDR2 YDEGEE. Trimming took 0 bases from V and 3 from J, leaving 16 bases between them. This CDR3 has 17 residues. CDR3 nucleotides: TGTGCCAGCAGCTTGGGCATATGGGGGCTGGGTGGAAACACCATATATTTT. It specifies CASSLGIWGLGGNTIYF.

The CDR3, as DNA: TGCGCCAGCAGCCTCACTAGTTCGCTCTACGAGCAGTACTTC. Encoded protein: CASSLTSSLYEQYF. The rearrangement uses TRBV4-1 and TRBJ2-7; perhaps TRBD2 as D (5 bases). Germline lookup yields CDR1 MGHRA and CDR2 YSYEKL. The CDR3 sequence is 14 residues long. V lost 4 bases and J lost 3, with 13 bases in between.

This chain connects TRBV5-1 to TRBJ1-5; no clear D. Germline lookup yields CDR1 SGHRS and CDR2 YFSETQ. The ends were cut back, 2 bases at V and 6 bases at J, with 9 bases in the middle. The CDR3 totals 13 residues. CDR3 region: CASSFNSGQPQHF. DNA for the CDR3: TGCGCCAGCAGCTTTAACAGCGGTCAGCCCCAGCATTTT.